A selection of T cell receptor beta chains follows, all from one sample in a study of CD8 T cells in Susac syndrome. In TCRdb, the immunoSEQ multiplex PCR reads were re-called with MiXCR into one record per CDR3 protein. The sample consists of some 300,000 distinct CDR3 sequences, 75% to 85% of them appearing once. Sequenced: CD8+ T cells from PBMCs. These receptors originate from a human donor with multiple sclerosis. Each CDR3 is given with its conserved first and last residue. The order of the fields is CDR3 protein, CDR3 DNA, J gene, V gene, D gene, CDR3 length, clone size. A D gene is named only where the DNA matches it firmly. Rows give clone size only sometimes, using once, few, many, or a class for an expanded clone.

CASSTDGTGSNQPQHF TGTGCCAGCAGCACAGACGGGACAGGTAGCAATCAGCCCCAGCATTTT TRBJ1-5 TRBV7-9 TRBD1 16 NA
CASKNLASLYNEQFF TGTGCCAGTAAGAATCTAGCATCTCTTTACAATGAGCAGTTCTTC TRBJ2-1 TRBV19 NA 15 NA
CASSLGTRAYEQYF TGTGCCAGCAGCTTAGGGACTAGAGCCTACGAGCAGTACTTC TRBJ2-7 TRBV5-6 TRBD2 14 NA
CATLPSSGLSYNEQFF TGTGCCACCCTACCTTCTAGCGGGCTCTCCTACAATGAGCAGTTCTTC TRBJ2-1 TRBV12-3/TRBV12-4 TRBD2 16 NA
CASSSTGGWTEAFF TGTGCCAGCAGTTCTACAGGGGGGTGGACTGAAGCTTTCTTT TRBJ1-1 TRBV6-5 TRBD1 14 few
CASSPSPGETQYF TGTGCCAGCAGCCCCAGTCCCGGAGAGACCCAGTACTTC TRBJ2-5 TRBV7-9 NA 13 NA
CASSPPGDQPQHF TGTGCCAGCAGTCCCCCTGGGGATCAGCCCCAGCATTTT TRBJ1-5 TRBV28 NA 13 NA
CASSLGSSGLRTYEQYF TGTGCCAGCAGTTTGGGCTCTAGCGGACTGAGAACCTACGAGCAGTACTTC TRBJ2-7 TRBV28 TRBD2 17 NA
CASSIWGQGSYEQYF TGTGCCAGTAGTATCTGGGGACAGGGAAGCTACGAGCAGTACTTC TRBJ2-7 TRBV19 TRBD1 15 NA
CASSQVPGEYYGYTF TGCGCCAGCAGCCAAGTGCCTGGGGAGTATTATGGCTACACCTTC TRBJ1-2 TRBV4-3 NA 15 few
CASSTRGFEQFF TGTGCCAGCAGCACGAGAGGGTTTGAGCAGTTCTTC TRBJ2-1 TRBV12-3/TRBV12-4 NA 12 once
CASSLEVSYNEQFF TGTGCCAGCAGCTTAGAGGTCTCCTACAATGAGCAGTTCTTC TRBJ2-1 TRBV11-2 NA 14 few
CASSPPRREQYF TGTGCCAGCAGCCCACCCCGACGCGAGCAGTACTTC TRBJ2-7 TRBV7-2 NA 12 NA
CSASANFRGGHEQYF TGCAGTGCTAGTGCTAACTTCCGCGGGGGCCACGAGCAGTACTTC TRBJ2-7 TRBV20-1 NA 15 few
CASSAMGGQGYEQYF TGTGCCAGCAGCGCCATGGGGGGGCAGGGCTACGAGCAGTACTTC TRBJ2-7 TRBV7-9 NA 15 NA
CSARDDWGSSYEQYF TGCAGTGCTAGAGACGACTGGGGGAGCTCCTACGAGCAGTACTTC TRBJ2-7 TRBV20-1 NA 15 NA
CAISESEGYNEQFF TGTGCCATCAGTGAGTCAGAAGGGTACAATGAGCAGTTCTTC TRBJ2-1 TRBV10-3 NA 14 once
CASSPLGSTYGYTF TGTGCCAGCAGTCCCCTAGGCAGTACCTATGGCTACACCTTC TRBJ1-2 TRBV27 NA 14 NA
CASSFPGQNYGYTF TGTGCCAGCAGCTTTCCTGGACAGAACTATGGCTACACCTTC TRBJ1-2 TRBV7-9 NA 14 NA
CATSRDPILNTEAFF TGTGCCACCAGCAGAGACCCGATACTGAACACTGAAGCTTTCTTT TRBJ1-1 TRBV15 NA 15 NA
CATSDLNDLGVGGYTF TGTGCCACCAGTGATTTGAATGATCTCGGGGTTGGAGGCTACACCTTC TRBJ1-2 TRBV24-1 NA 16 NA
CASSQGWTSGSTGELFF TGCGCCAGCAGCCAAGGATGGACTAGCGGTTCTACCGGGGAGCTGTTTTTT TRBJ2-2 TRBV4-3 TRBD2 17 NA
CASSIRPRQPGNTIYF TGTGCCAGTAGTATCAGGCCGCGACAGCCTGGAAACACCATATATTTT TRBJ1-3 TRBV19 NA 16 NA